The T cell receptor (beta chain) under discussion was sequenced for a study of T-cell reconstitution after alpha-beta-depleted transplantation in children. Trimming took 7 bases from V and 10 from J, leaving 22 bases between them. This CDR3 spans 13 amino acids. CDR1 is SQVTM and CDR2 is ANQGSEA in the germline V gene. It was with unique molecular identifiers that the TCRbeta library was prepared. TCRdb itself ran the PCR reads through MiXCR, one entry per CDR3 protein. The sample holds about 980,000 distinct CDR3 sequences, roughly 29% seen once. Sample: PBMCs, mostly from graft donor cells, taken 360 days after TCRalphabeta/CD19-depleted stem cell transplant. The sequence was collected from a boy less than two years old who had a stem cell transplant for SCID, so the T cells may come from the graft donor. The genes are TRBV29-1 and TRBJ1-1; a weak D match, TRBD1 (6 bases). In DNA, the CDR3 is TGCAGCGACAGAGACAGGTTTTCATTGGGAGCTTTCTTT. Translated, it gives CSDRDRFSLGAFF.